This T cell receptor (beta chain) stems from a study of T cell responses to AZD1222 COVID-19 vaccine (dated by TCRdb to the early 2020s). Broadly, across the study: TCR sequencing was performed for about 240 trial participants, of whom some 200 were given two doses of AZD1222 and around 25 were given two doses of MenACWY control vaccine. Trial participants were enrolled by age into 18-55, 56-69 and 70-plus year subgroups, with roughly 160, 29 and 62 TCR-sequenced participants respectively. Broader findings and caveats from the paper: Nearly half of unique spike-specific TCRs reportedly recognized epitopes outside regions mutated in the B.1.351 and B.1.1.7 variants. In the small 56-69-year group, the increase in depth fell short of significance, most likely because of low power. No day 14 peak-response samples were available, so repertoires were characterized only after the peak T cell response. Conclusions about previously exposed vaccinees were limited because only six AZD1222 recipients were SARS-CoV-2 seropositive at baseline. The vaccine-associated CD4 TCRs covered the entire spike protein, and the dominant responses fell in regions 160-218 and 743-854. Spike-specific TCR breadth and depth rose significantly after two AZD1222 doses compared with day 0 and with MenACWY recipients. Most participants were white British and females outnumbered males, and the authors suggested that clonal diversity may have been underestimated.

The CDR3 regions of human TCRbeta chains were analyzed by immunosequencing. The authors' pipeline ran thus. Repertoire TCRs were checked for matches against a reference library of SARS-CoV-2-specific TCRs that had been generated using the MIRA antigen-specificity platform. Breadth meant the fraction of unique TCRs that were SARS-CoV-2-associated, whereas depth meant the fraction of total T cells that were SARS-CoV-2-associated. Each spike-specific TCR was assigned to its reactive spike region and to a CD4 or CD8 class using the MIRA data. Log10-transformed breadth and depth values were compared by one-way ANOVA with Sidak's multiple comparisons tests. TCRdb retrieved this table from immuneACCESS and kept in-frame rearrangements only. Not all clones are present; in checked studies, unresolved V genes account for under half, and no reason is known for the remainder. From that table come the V and J calls and clone size; the DNA was used to work out D and trimming. Counted in this sample were about 190,000 clones; 87% of them appeared once. The ten largest clones capture less than 3% of the sample.

The time point label here, explained by the study, means: baseline before first vaccination. The treatment or condition label for this specimen denotes: meningococcal conjugate vaccine given as trial control. Samples from vaccinated people were obtained from the UK trials COV001 and COV002, which included a single-blind randomized controlled phase 2/3 trial of AZD1222 (ChAdOx1 nCoV-19) in healthy adults. For TCRbeta chain sequencing, PBMC samples were collected from trial participants at day 0 and at day 28 after the second dose. A few counts support this clone. It has no known antigen specificity. Base qualities are not recorded, but no much larger clone differs from it by a single base. The sequence derives from an adult in good health. The sequences come from peripheral blood, collected on day 0 of MenACWY control vaccination.

The sequence in DNA is TGTGCCAGCAGCTTAGCAGGGGGCTATGGCTACACCTTC. This encodes CASSLAGGYGYTF. Here the chain combines TRBV7-2 and TRBJ1-2; TRBD1 might be the D gene, on 6 matching bases. The CDR3, from cysteine to phenylalanine, totals 13 residues. Of the read, only the CDR3 DNA is kept; its 39 bases are in frame from base 1. The germline V gene yields SGHTA for CDR1 and FQGNSA for CDR2. V is clipped by 0 bases and J by 4 bases, and the sequence between their germline boundaries is 6 bases long.